This T cell receptor beta chain originates from a study of CD4 T cells in relation to SARS-CoV-2 and coronaviruses. The wider study: ViraFEST: approximately 10-day antigen culture of PBMCs, then TCR beta CDR3 sequencing.

Produced via immunoSEQ multiplex PCR; TCRdb's table is partial and in-frame only. The sample includes around 23,000 clones, about 80% of them seen just once. CD4+ T cells from unexposed donors were obtained before the COVID-19 pandemic (2011-2018). Isolation of CD4+ T cells took place after about eleven days in culture. Unexposed-donor CD4+ T cells were probed with SARS-CoV-2 S/N and four cold-coronavirus spikes, cells permitting. Trimming removed 1 base from V and 1 base from J; junction bases left unmatched: 6. The CDR3 spans 18 residues. Germline assignment: CDR1 SGHRS and CDR2 YFSETQ. Comment on this clone: The antigen remains unidentified.

The sequenced sample was CD4+ T cells from PBMCs, cultured in vitro. The clonotype comes from a human donor in good health. The genes are TRBV5-1 and TRBJ2-5, with 14 bases matching TRBD2. The CDR3 coding sequence is TGCGCCAGCAGCTTGACCGGGACTAGCGGGAGCGGCCAAGAGACCCAGTACTTC. Translated, it gives CASSLTGTSGSGQETQYF.